This T cell receptor beta chain was documented in a study of blood T cell repertoires in COVID-19. The CDR3 length is 15 residues. Germline loops: CDR1 KGHSH, CDR2 LQKENI. The germline V and J ends were trimmed by 5 bases and 4 bases, with 15 bases remaining between them. Repertoires were generated with immunoSEQ multiplex PCR, while TCRdb's copy carries only in-frame clones and drops some. The table lists nearly 300,000 clones, 70% to 90% of them singletons. This chain uses TRBV18 with TRBJ1-3, with a weak D call TRBD1 (5 bases). The sequenced sample was peripheral blood. The sequence came from a woman in her 30s who had recovered from COVID-19. This CDR3 is CASSALQGGGNTIYF. Written as DNA, the CDR3 is TGTGCCAGCTCAGCGCTTCAGGGAGGGGGAAACACCATATATTTT.